This T cell receptor beta chain was obtained from a study of cytomegalovirus exposure and HLA in healthy donors. Overall study: Counted in an early data release were 85 million or so unique TCRs from HLA-typed donors.

Every donor was a healthy person donating bone marrow. The PCR made use of 60 Vbeta and 13 Jbeta primers. Data came from immunoSEQ multiplex PCR; TCRdb stores just in-frame clones and leaves some out. The sample lists roughly 140,000 clones; almost 80% were seen once. Study observations and caveats: As a later analysis showed, several of the most significant clusters appeared to be linked to common viral pathogens. Later work showed greater clonal expansion in HLA-associated TCR beta chains than in equally common others.

V dropped 4 bases and J dropped 3; count of bases not matched to a gene: 9. This CDR3 region has 15 residues. Germline assignment: CDR1 SGDLS and CDR2 YYNGEE. This clone was seen a handful of times. As yet, its antigen is unknown. This rearrangement joins TRBV9 to TRBJ2-5; 7 positions agree with TRBD1. The receptor was derived from a male donor in good health and CMV-seronegative. Sequenced sample: PBMCs. The CDR3 protein is CASSPHIGQEETQYF. CDR3 nucleotides: TGTGCCAGCAGCCCACACATCGGACAGGAAGAGACCCAGTACTTC.